The 2 T cell receptor beta chains below were found in one sample sequenced in a study of molecular identifiers for immune sequencing clone quantification. MiXCR, applied by TCRdb to the PCR reads, yields one record per CDR3 protein. The sample shows nearly 55,000 distinct CDR3 sequences, 35% to 40% of them seen only once. Sequencing was performed on naive CD8+ T cells from blood, with Jurkat cell RNA spiked in. Indicated subset: FACS-sorted CD8+CD4-CCR7+CD45RA+ naive T cells. These receptors were taken from a human donor in good health. Some libraries in this study had Jurkat cell RNA spiked in.

About this clonotype: The junction departs from the called germline gene at one end, perhaps through a read error. The rearrangement uses TRBV12-3 or TRBV12-4 and TRBJ1-1; tentative D call: TRBD1 (5 bases). This CDR3 is built from 16 residues. DNA of the CDR3: TGTGCCTGCAGTTTATCCCAGGGCCAGATGATCACAGAAGCTTTCTTT. Translation: CACSLSQGQMITEAFF.

This clonotype was detected many times. The rearrangement links TRBV12-3 or TRBV12-4 to TRBJ1-1; TRBD1 might be the D (6 bases). Trimming cost V 2 bases and J 7 bases, with 14 bases left between them. The CDR3 totals 14 residues. CDR3 nucleotides: TGTGCCAGCAGTTTATTTGGGGGCCTCCTTGAAGCTTTCTTT. Its protein product is CASSLFGGLLEAFF.